The 26 T cell receptor beta chains below come from one sample, sequenced in a study of T cells in Graves' hyperthyroidism and ophthalmopathy. The investigators amplified TCR beta CDR3 regions from RNA transcripts. First-round RT-PCR targeting the TCR CDR3 was performed with the HTBI primer set. TCRdb re-called the multiplex PCR reads through MiXCR, storing one row per CDR3 protein. In the table there are 200,000 to 250,000 distinct CDR3 sequences, about 15% of which are singletons. Sequencing used blood. All receptors come from a woman between 45 and 60 years old with Graves' hyperthyroidism.

This clonotype was counted a few times. This may come from a read error, since a much larger clone is one base off. This CDR3 reads CASSSAAYNEQFF. The CDR3 coding sequence is TGTGCCAGCAGTTCCGCTGCCTACAATGAGCAGTTCTTC. The chain employs TRBV12-3 or TRBV12-4 and TRBJ2-1; no definite D call. Trimming removed 4 bases at V and 2 bases at J, with 6 bases between. This CDR3 has 13 residues.

The chain has TRBV15 and TRBJ2-1; D might be TRBD2 (5 bases). The CDR3 sequence is 17 residues long. V gave up 4 bases and J gave up 4 bases, with 20 bases separating them. Germline CDR1 is LNHNV and CDR2 is YYDKDF (reference sequence). The CDR3 sequence: CATSNTLLGSLYNEQFF. The CDR3 DNA is TGTGCCACCAGCAACACTTTACTAGGGAGTTTATACAATGAGCAGTTCTTC.

This clonotype was counted at least ten times. The genes are TRBV11-2 and TRBJ2-1, with D perhaps matching TRBD2 (6 bases). Germline V gives CDR1 SGHAT, CDR2 FQNNGV. The CDR3 runs to 17 residues. The V and J ends lost 2 bases and 8 bases respectively, with 22 bases between them. The CDR3 nucleotides read TGTGCCAGCAGCTTAAGAGTTCGGGACTTTAGGGGTCATGAGCAGTTCTTC. This gives the protein CASSLRVRDFRGHEQFF.

The table lists this clonotype with many counts. CDR3 nucleotides: TGCGCCAGCAGCTTGGATGGTTTCTACAATGAGCAGTTCTTC. Its translation: CASSLDGFYNEQFF. This sequence joins TRBV5-1 and TRBJ2-1; D is undetermined. This CDR3 has 14 amino acids. Germline assignment: CDR1 SGHRS and CDR2 YFSETQ. V lost 0 bases, J lost 3 bases, and 7 bases lay in between.

This clonotype was counted a few times. V is TRBV9 and J is TRBJ1-3; a possible D gene is TRBD1 (5 bases). The germline CDR1 and CDR2 sequences are SGDLS and YYNGEE. The germline V and J ends were trimmed by 4 bases and 3 bases, with 14 bases remaining between them. This CDR3 contains 15 residues. The CDR3 DNA is TGTGCCAGCAGCCTAACGACAGAGTTTGGAAACACCATATATTTT. It encodes CASSLTTEFGNTIYF.

This clonotype appeared many times. The rearrangement joins TRBV18 to TRBJ2-7; D is unresolved. V was clipped by 6 bases and J by 3 bases, with 12 bases between them. The CDR3 extends over 13 amino acids. Germline CDR1 and CDR2: KGHSH and LQKENI. In DNA, the CDR3 is TGTGCCAGCTCCCCTTTTGGAGACTACGAGCAGTACTTC. Translated, it gives CASSPFGDYEQYF.

This clonotype was seen repeatedly, ten times or more. The chain combines TRBV12-3 or TRBV12-4 with TRBJ2-5; TRBD2 agrees at 8 bases. With V trimmed by 6 bases and J by 7 bases, 7 bases remained unmatched. The CDR3 loop spans 13 amino acids. Here the CDR3 reads CASSSGLVLTQYF. Here the CDR3 DNA reads TGTGCCAGCAGCTCGGGACTAGTTCTGACCCAGTACTTC.

This rearrangement joins TRBV11-2 to TRBJ2-4; TRBD1 matches at 8 bases. This CDR3 contains 15 residues. Germline values: CDR1 SGHAT, CDR2 FQNNGV. Unmatched junction bases numbered 7, after V lost 3 bases and J lost 6 bases. The CDR3 DNA reads TGTGCCAGCAGCTTTGCAGGGGGCTCGGGAAACATTCAGTACTTC. Translated, it gives CASSFAGGSGNIQYF.

V and J are TRBV6-1 and TRBJ2-5, with 8 bases matching TRBD1. CDR1 and CDR2 from the germline V gene are MNHNS and SASEGT. Trimming cost V 7 bases and J 3 bases; bases outside gene matches: 7. CDR3 size: 14 residues. CDR3 DNA: TGTGCCAGCACCTACAGGGGGTCAAAAGAGACCCAGTACTTC. It specifies CASTYRGSKETQYF.

This sequence joins TRBV3-1 and TRBJ1-4; possible D gene TRBD1, 6 bases. The V and J ends lost 4 bases and 7 bases respectively, with 13 bases between them. CDR3 length: 14 residues. From germline, CDR1 is LGHDT and CDR2 YNNKEL (reference sequence). The CDR3 sequence: CASSPRDNSEKLFF. CDR3 coding DNA: TGTGCCAGCAGCCCACGGGACAACAGTGAAAAACTGTTTTTT.

This clonotype has just a few counts. One base away lies a much larger clone, so this may be a sequencing read error. The rearrangement uses TRBV11-2 and TRBJ2-1; the D is unclear. In germline, CDR1 is SGHAT, CDR2 FQNNGV. This CDR3 has 12 residues. In nucleotides, the CDR3 is TGTGCCGGCAGCTTAGAGGATGGTGAGCAGTTCTTC. As protein: CAGSLEDGEQFF.

This clonotype occurred many times. The rearrangement links TRBV20-1 to TRBJ2-1, with 12 nucleotides matching TRBD2. CDR1 and CDR2 from the germline V gene are DFQATT and SNEGSKA (reference sequence). CDR3 size: 14 residues. V was clipped by 3 bases and J by 4 bases; unmatched bases: 1. This chain's CDR3 is CSARTSGGYNEQFF. CDR3 nucleotide sequence: TGCAGTGCTAGGACTAGCGGGGGTTACAATGAGCAGTTCTTC.

This clonotype was observed a handful of times. This sequence joins TRBV6-5 and TRBJ1-6; no firm D call. V lost 0 bases and J 8 bases, leaving 2 bases between the germline ends. CDR1 and CDR2 from the germline V gene are MNHEY and SVGAGI. CDR3 size: 12 residues. Here the CDR3 reads CASSYSDSPLHF. In DNA form, the CDR3 reads TGTGCCAGCAGTTACTCGGATTCACCCCTCCACTTT.

This clonotype was seen only a few times. The chain uses TRBV28 and TRBJ2-4; 8 bases match TRBD1. Trimming cost V 6 bases and J 0 bases; bases outside gene matches: 10. CDR3 length: 17 residues. Germline CDR1 is MDHEN and CDR2 is SYDVKM. The CDR3 loop reads CASSIGTGLIAKNIQYF. The CDR3 DNA is TGTGCCAGCAGCATAGGGACAGGACTTATAGCCAAAAACATTCAGTACTTC.

This chain connects TRBV4-1 to TRBJ1-2, with 8 bases that match TRBD1. Per germline, CDR1 MGHRA and CDR2 YSYEKL. The J segment lost 2 bases and the V segment lost 4 bases, leaving 15 bases of the junction unmatched. This CDR3 contains 18 residues. CDR3 in amino acids: CASSLMWGQANPNYGYTF. CDR3 sequence (DNA): TGCGCCAGCAGCCTCATGTGGGGACAGGCAAACCCAAACTATGGCTACACCTTC.

This clonotype was observed many times. The rearrangement links TRBV29-1 to TRBJ2-5; D remains unclear. This CDR3 spans 12 amino acids. Deletions cut 0 bases from V and 5 bases from J, with 7 bases between. Germline V gives CDR1 SQVTM, CDR2 ANQGSEA. Here the CDR3 reads CSVEDWRETQYF. For the CDR3, the DNA is TGCAGCGTTGAAGATTGGCGGGAGACCCAGTACTTC.

In this sample, this clonotype turned up many times. V usage is TRBV27 and J usage is TRBJ2-7; 7 bases line up with TRBD2. Per germline, CDR1 MNHEY and CDR2 SMNVEV (reference sequence). The CDR3 length is 16 residues. V lost 6 bases, J lost 3 bases, and 14 bases stayed unmatched. The CDR3 nucleotides are TGTGCCAGCAGACCCCTGGGGGGGGGACTAATCTACGAGCAGTACTTC. Amino acids: CASRPLGGGLIYEQYF.

This clonotype was observed at least ten times. This rearrangement joins TRBV27 to TRBJ2-5; a weak D match, TRBD2 (5 bases). There are 12 residues in the CDR3. V lost 6 bases and J lost 5, with 10 bases in between. Germline V gives CDR1 MNHEY, CDR2 SMNVEV (reference sequence). The DNA for the CDR3 is TGTGCCAGCAGAACCGGGATGGAGACCCAGTACTTC. It codes for CASRTGMETQYF.

This clonotype came up many times. The CDR3 region is CASSLSSGANTGELFF. The CDR3 DNA reads TGTGCCAGCAGCTTATCGTCAGGGGCGAACACCGGGGAGCTGTTTTTT. The chain has TRBV7-2 and TRBJ2-2, with D maybe TRBD1 (6 bases). V gave up 2 bases and J gave up 0 bases, with 10 bases separating them. The CDR3 contains 16 residues. From germline, CDR1 is SGHTA and CDR2 FQGNSA.

This clonotype was seen only once. The rearrangement links TRBV12-3 or TRBV12-4 to TRBJ2-1; D call uncertain. V was cut by 4 bases and J by 0 bases, with 13 bases left in between. The CDR3 has 16 amino acids. The CDR3 coding sequence is TGTGCCAGCAGTTCCATAGGAGTTGGCTCCTACAATGAGCAGTTCTTC. It translates to CASSSIGVGSYNEQFF.

The chain recombines TRBV7-2 with TRBJ2-7; 7 nucleotides match TRBD2. J lost 2 bases, V lost 6 bases, and 10 bases had no gene match. CDR1 and CDR2 from the germline V gene are SGHTA and FQGNSA. The CDR3 is 15 residues long. CDR3 loop: CASSHSASGAYEQYF. The CDR3 nucleotides read TGTGCCAGCAGTCACTCGGCTAGCGGAGCCTACGAGCAGTACTTC.

This clonotype was seen more than once but under ten times. This sequence joins TRBV9 and TRBJ2-7; D is perhaps TRBD1 (6 bases). V was trimmed by 1 base and J by 5 bases, leaving 19 bases between them. Germline CDR1 reads SGDLS; CDR2 reads YYNGEE. The CDR3 extends over 16 amino acids. Written as DNA, the CDR3 is TGTGCCAGCAGCGTACGCCCCCGGACAGTGAGTCACGAGCAGTACTTC. This gives the protein CASSVRPRTVSHEQYF.

There are a few counts of this clonotype. The chain couples TRBV29-1 to TRBJ2-5, with no clear D. V shed 8 bases and J shed 4 bases, with 11 bases lying between them. Germline V CDR1 and CDR2: SQVTM, ANQGSEA. The CDR3 runs to 11 residues. The CDR3 DNA is TGCAGCATATTACTGGGAGAGACCCAGTACTTC. Amino acids: CSILLGETQYF.

This clonotype appeared once. This chain uses TRBV6-2 or TRBV6-3 with TRBJ2-7; the D call may be TRBD1 or TRBD2 (5 bases each). Germline-derived CDR1 and CDR2 are MNHEY and SVGEGT. V shed 0 bases and J shed 1 base, with 19 bases lying between them. The CDR3 consists of 18 residues. The CDR3 reads CASSYSGVLSQRSYEQYF. Here the CDR3 DNA reads TGTGCCAGCAGTTACTCGGGGGTACTCTCACAGCGTTCCTACGAGCAGTACTTC.

CDR3 sequence: CASSEWGRKDDGQYF. CDR3 coding DNA: TGCGCCAGCAGTGAATGGGGTAGGAAGGATGACGGGCAGTATTTT. This rearrangement joins TRBV10-2 to TRBJ2-3; no reliable D call. This CDR3 spans 15 amino acids. Trimming removed 3 bases from V and 11 bases from J, with 21 bases in between. Germline CDR1 and CDR2: WSHSY and SAAADI.

J is TRBJ2-7 and V is TRBV2; the match to TRBD2 covers 7 bases. Per the germline V gene, CDR1 is SNHLY and CDR2 is FYNNEI. V was pared by 8 bases and J by 5 bases, with 9 bases of the junction left unmatched. The CDR3 consists of 13 residues. The CDR3 DNA reads TGTGCCAGCCTAGATACTAGCGCCCACGAGCAGTACTTC. Protein: CASLDTSAHEQYF. The variable domain in full, with the rest retrieved from reference TRBV2 and TRBJ2-7, is EPEVTQTPSHQVTQMGQEVILRCVPISNHLYFYWYRQILGQKVEFLVSFYNNEISEKSEIFDDQFSVERPDGSNFTLKIRSTKLEDSAMYFCASLDTSAHEQYFGPGTRLTVT.